What follows are 8 T cell receptor beta chains derived from one specimen sequenced in a study of blood T cell repertoires in COVID-19. Profiled with immunoSEQ multiplex PCR; TCRdb holds only in-frame clones, not every one. Of tens of thousands of clones in the sample, about 71% were seen once. The sample was peripheral blood. All receptors derive from a woman in her sixties or seventies with acute or convalescent COVID-19.

This clone was detected only a few times. The chain couples TRBV20-1 to TRBJ2-7; the match to TRBD2 covers 7 bases. The CDR3 is 14 amino acids. With 3 bases clipped from V and 3 bases from J, the junction kept 8 bases outside the gene matches. CDR1 and CDR2 (germline): DFQATT, SNEGSKA (reference sequence). The CDR3 loop reads CSASRLADYYEQYF. DNA for the CDR3: TGCAGTGCTAGTCGCCTAGCGGATTACTACGAGCAGTACTTC.

This chain joins TRBV11-2 and TRBJ2-1, with D hard to call. Germline CDR1 and CDR2: SGHAT and FQNNGV. The CDR3 consists of 13 residues. Trimming cost V 0 bases and J 4 bases, with 4 bases left between them. CDR3 region: CASSLETYNEQFF. CDR3 in DNA: TGTGCCAGCAGCTTAGAGACATACAATGAGCAGTTCTTC.

The CDR3 region has the DNA TGCGCCAGCAGCTTGGGATCTAGTAGGGGTGTGGAGACCCAGTACTTC. As protein: CASSLGSSRGVETQYF. The chain is built from TRBV5-1 and TRBJ2-5; D possibly corresponds to TRBD1 (5 bases). CDR3 length: 16 amino acids. V was trimmed by 0 bases and J by 5 bases, leaving 17 bases between them. The germline CDR1 and CDR2 sequences are SGHRS and YFSETQ.

This clone has a handful of counts. The genes are TRBV3-1 (or the pseudogene TRBV3-2) and TRBJ2-7; 8 positions agree with TRBD2. The CDR3 is 15 amino acids. In germline, CDR1 is LGHDT, CDR2 YNNKEL (reference sequence). V dropped 2 bases and J dropped 3; count of bases not matched to a gene: 6. The DNA for the CDR3 is TGTGCCAGCAGCCAACGACCGGGGGGGAGCTACGAGCAGTACTTC. It specifies CASSQRPGGSYEQYF.

The chain carries TRBV7-3 and TRBJ2-1, with D perhaps matching TRBD1 (5 bases). The CDR3 has 14 residues. Trimming removed 1 base at V and 8 bases at J, with 12 bases between. Germline lookup yields CDR1 SGHTA and CDR2 FQGTGA. CDR3 amino acids: CASSLSGQGYEQFF. The DNA of the CDR3 is TGTGCCAGCAGCTTAAGCGGTCAGGGTTATGAGCAGTTCTTC. Looking up the rest from reference TRBV7-3 and TRBJ2-1 gives the full variable domain: GAGVSQTPSNKVTEKGKYVELRCDPISGHTALYWYRQSLGQGPEFLIYFQGTGAADDSGLPNDRFFAVRPEGSVSTLKIQRTERGDSAVYLCASSLSGQGYEQFFGPGTRLTVL.

This chain uses TRBV5-1 with TRBJ2-2; no firm D call. The germline V gene encodes CDR1 SGHRS and CDR2 YFSETQ. Trimming cost V 5 bases and J 5 bases, with 16 bases left between them. The CDR3 is 15 residues long. CDR3 residues: CASRENSASTGELFF. CDR3 sequence (DNA): TGCGCCAGCAGGGAGAATAGTGCGAGTACCGGGGAGCTGTTTTTT.

The V gene is TRBV25-1, the J gene TRBJ2-7; D is possibly TRBD2 (5 bases). V was trimmed by 3 bases and J by 3 bases, leaving 15 bases between them. Germline V gene data show CDR1 as MGHDK and CDR2 as SYGVNS. The CDR3 runs 15 residues. The CDR3 sequence: CASSDVEGKHYEQYF. The CDR3 DNA follows: TGTGCCAGCAGTGACGTCGAGGGTAAGCACTACGAGCAGTACTTC.

The chain is built from TRBV2 and TRBJ1-4, with a tentative D call TRBD1 (6 bases). Germline lookup yields CDR1 SNHLY and CDR2 FYNNEI. The CDR3 is 14 amino acids. V gave up 8 bases and J gave up 5 bases, with 15 bases separating them. The CDR3 reads CASGRDNSNEKLFF. The CDR3 DNA follows: TGTGCCAGCGGTCGGGACAACTCCAATGAAAAACTGTTTTTT.